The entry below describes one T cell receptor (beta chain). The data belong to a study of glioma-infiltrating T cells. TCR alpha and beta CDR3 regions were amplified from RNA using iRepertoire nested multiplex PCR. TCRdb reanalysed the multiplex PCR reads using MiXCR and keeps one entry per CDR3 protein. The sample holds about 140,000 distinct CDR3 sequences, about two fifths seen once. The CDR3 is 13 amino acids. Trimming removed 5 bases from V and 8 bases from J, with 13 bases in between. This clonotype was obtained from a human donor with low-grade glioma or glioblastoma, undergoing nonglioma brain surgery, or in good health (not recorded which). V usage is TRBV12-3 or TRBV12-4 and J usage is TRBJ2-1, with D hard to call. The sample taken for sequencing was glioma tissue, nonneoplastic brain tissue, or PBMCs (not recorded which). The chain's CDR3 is CASSPSLVHEQFF. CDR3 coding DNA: TGTGCCAGCAGTCCATCCCTAGTACATGAGCAGTTCTTC.